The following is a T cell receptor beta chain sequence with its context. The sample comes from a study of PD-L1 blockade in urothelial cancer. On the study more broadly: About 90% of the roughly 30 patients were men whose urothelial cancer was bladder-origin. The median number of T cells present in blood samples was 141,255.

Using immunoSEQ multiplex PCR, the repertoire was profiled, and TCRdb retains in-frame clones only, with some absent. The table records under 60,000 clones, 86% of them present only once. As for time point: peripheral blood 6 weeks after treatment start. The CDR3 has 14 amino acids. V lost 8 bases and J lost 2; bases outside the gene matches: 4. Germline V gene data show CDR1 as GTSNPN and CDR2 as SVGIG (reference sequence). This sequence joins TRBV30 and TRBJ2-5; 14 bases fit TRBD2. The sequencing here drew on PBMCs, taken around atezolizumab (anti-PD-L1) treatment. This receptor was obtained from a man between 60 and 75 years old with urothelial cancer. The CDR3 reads CALGLAGAQETQYF. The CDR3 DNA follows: TGTGCCCTGGGACTAGCGGGGGCTCAAGAGACCCAGTACTTC. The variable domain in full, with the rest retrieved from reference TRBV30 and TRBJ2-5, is SQTIHQWPATLVQPVGSPLSLECTVEGTSNPNLYWYRQAAGRGLQLLFYSVGIGQISSEVPQNLSASRPQDRQFILSSKKLLLSDSGFYLCALGLAGAQETQYFGPGTRLLVL.